The sequence of this T cell receptor beta chain was determined in a study of post-analysis software for immune sequencing data. General observations from the study: Relative to controls, patients with multiple sclerosis showed significantly lower normalized Chao1 diversity. Same-batch preparations were strongly co-clustered by F measure.

Unique molecular identifiers tagged the TCR beta cDNA libraries. TCRdb fed the PCR reads into MiXCR, producing one record per CDR3 protein. The sample lists hundreds of thousands of distinct CDR3 sequences; roughly 40% were seen once. About this clonotype: Antigen specificity is unknown.

The sample was blood. The sequence derives from a girl aged 10-17 years with multiple sclerosis.

CDR3 loop: CASSLASPLEGDTQYF. The CDR3, as DNA: TGTGCCAGCAGCTTAGCGTCACCACTCGAGGGAGATACGCAGTATTTT. V is TRBV7-2 and J is TRBJ2-3, with a tentative D call TRBD2 (5 bases). The CDR3 runs to 16 residues. Germline loops: CDR1 SGHTA, CDR2 FQGNSA. The V end lost 0 bases, the J end lost 5 bases, and 15 bases lay between the germline ends. Supplemented by reference TRBV7-2 and TRBJ2-3, the full variable domain reads GAGVSQSPSNKVTEKGKDVELRCDPISGHTALYWYRQSLGQGLEFLIYFQGNSAPDKSGLPSDRFSAERTGGSVSTLTIQRTQQEDSAVYLCASSLASPLEGDTQYFGPGTRLTVL.